The entry below describes one T cell receptor beta chain. The sample is drawn from a study of patients and donors after allogeneic stem cell transplantation. V shed 3 bases, J shed 1 base, and the junction held 5 bases outside the gene matches. Germline assignment: CDR1 ENHRY and CDR2 SYGVKD. The CDR3 has 15 residues. MiXCR was run by TCRdb on the RT-PCR reads, yielding one entry per CDR3 protein. The data show approximately 430,000 distinct CDR3 sequences, roughly 17% seen once. The sequence came from a human donor who was either an allogeneic HSCT recipient or a stem cell or donor lymphocyte infusion donor (not recorded which). It is not recorded whose cells these are; they may come from a transplant donor. V is TRBV10-3 and J is TRBJ1-2; TRBD1 matches at 7 bases. The source material was blood, either unsorted or a sorted T cell fraction (not recorded which). The CDR3 is CAISEEGADNYGYTF. The CDR3 nucleotides read TGTGCCATCAGTGAAGAGGGGGCGGATAACTATGGCTACACCTTC.